These T cell receptor beta chains were read from a single sample in a study of cytomegalovirus exposure and HLA in healthy donors. Clones were read by immunoSEQ multiplex PCR, and TCRdb kept only the in-frame ones, dropping some. The data hold 120,000 or so clones, with more than 65% observed a single time. The specimen sequenced was PBMCs. The source of these receptors is a man aged 18 to 29 in good health and CMV-seropositive. Both conserved end residues are part of each CDR3. Each record gives: clone size, V gene, J gene, D gene, CDR3 DNA, CDR3 protein. A D gene is named only where the DNA matches it firmly. Size is omitted from some rows. Given values are once, few, many or a class for expanded clones.

clone_size: .
v_call: TRBV27
j_call: TRBJ2-7
d_call: TRBD1
cdr3_nt: TGTGCCAGCAGTTTCCTCGGACAGGGGCCCATCGAGCAGTACTTC
cdr3_aa: CASSFLGQGPIEQYF

clone_size: .
v_call: TRBV5-1
j_call: TRBJ2-6
d_call: .
cdr3_nt: TGCGCCAGCAGGACCGATGGGGCCAACGGCCTGACTTTC
cdr3_aa: CASRTDGANGLTF

clone_size: .
v_call: TRBV27
j_call: TRBJ2-3
d_call: TRBD1
cdr3_nt: TGTGCCAGCAGTTCCCCGACAGGGGTGGCTGCGGATACGCAGTATTTT
cdr3_aa: CASSSPTGVAADTQYF

clone_size: .
v_call: TRBV6-5
j_call: TRBJ1-2
d_call: .
cdr3_nt: TGTGCCAGCAGTTACTCGCGCGGAGACTATGGCTACACCTTC
cdr3_aa: CASSYSRGDYGYTF

clone_size: .
v_call: TRBV19
j_call: TRBJ1-5
d_call: TRBD1
cdr3_nt: TGTGCCAGCAGCTCCGGGACAGGGGTTTTTCAGCCCCAGCATTTT
cdr3_aa: CASSSGTGVFQPQHF

clone_size: .
v_call: TRBV15
j_call: TRBJ2-7
d_call: .
cdr3_nt: TGTGCCACCAGCAGCCCCCGGGACACCTACTCCTACGAGCAGTACTTC
cdr3_aa: CATSSPRDTYSYEQYF

clone_size: .
v_call: TRBV7-9
j_call: TRBJ1-2
d_call: .
cdr3_nt: TGTGCCAGCAGCTTAAGAAGCCGAGGCTACACCTTC
cdr3_aa: CASSLRSRGYTF

clone_size: .
v_call: TRBV6-5
j_call: TRBJ2-7
d_call: TRBD1
cdr3_nt: TGTGCCAGCAGTAGCGGGACAGGGTCTTTTCAGTACTTC
cdr3_aa: CASSSGTGSFQYF

clone_size: .
v_call: TRBV27
j_call: TRBJ2-5
d_call: .
cdr3_nt: TGTGCCAGCAGTTTGCGGGTGGGAGAGACCCAGTACTTC
cdr3_aa: CASSLRVGETQYF

clone_size: .
v_call: TRBV19
j_call: TRBJ2-4
d_call: TRBD1
cdr3_nt: TGTGCCAGTAGCCAACAGGGGGCCAAAAACAGTCAGTACTTC
cdr3_aa: CASSQQGAKNSQYF

clone_size: few
v_call: TRBV28
j_call: TRBJ1-5
d_call: .
cdr3_nt: TGTGCCAGCAGTTCCCCCTGGGGGGGTGAGCGCAATCAGCCCCAGCATTTT
cdr3_aa: CASSSPWGGERNQPQHF

clone_size: .
v_call: TRBV5-6
j_call: TRBJ1-2
d_call: TRBD1
cdr3_nt: TGTGCCAGCAGCCGGGACAGGGCCTCAAGGAACTATGGCTACACCTTC
cdr3_aa: CASSRDRASRNYGYTF

clone_size: few
v_call: TRBV16
j_call: TRBJ1-1
d_call: .
cdr3_nt: TGTGCCAGCAGCCAAACGAGTACTTTAATCATGAACACTGAAGCTTTCTTT
cdr3_aa: CASSQTSTLIMNTEAFF

clone_size: .
v_call: TRBV7-8
j_call: TRBJ2-7
d_call: TRBD1
cdr3_nt: TGTGCCAGCAGCTTAGCTTGGACAGGGGAGTGGTACGAGCAGTACTTC
cdr3_aa: CASSLAWTGEWYEQYF

clone_size: once
v_call: TRBV5-4
j_call: TRBJ1-1
d_call: .
cdr3_nt: TGTGCCAGCAGTATCCCGGGACAAATGAACACTGAAGCTTTCTTT
cdr3_aa: CASSIPGQMNTEAFF

clone_size: .
v_call: TRBV6-6
j_call: TRBJ1-1
d_call: TRBD1
cdr3_nt: TGTGCCAGCAGTTACCAGCCAGGGGGGAACACTGAAGCTTTCTTT
cdr3_aa: CASSYQPGGNTEAFF

clone_size: .
v_call: TRBV6-4
j_call: TRBJ1-1
d_call: .
cdr3_nt: TGTGCCAGCAGCCCGGGGGGGGCCAACACTGAAGCTTTCTTT
cdr3_aa: CASSPGGANTEAFF

clone_size: .
v_call: TRBV6-1
j_call: TRBJ1-1
d_call: .
cdr3_nt: TGTGCCAGCAGGTACAGGACGCTAGATGAAGCTTTCTTT
cdr3_aa: CASRYRTLDEAFF

clone_size: many
v_call: TRBV6-5
j_call: TRBJ1-5
d_call: TRBD1
cdr3_nt: TGTGCCAGCAGTCCCTGGGACAGCTTACAGCCCCAGCATTTT
cdr3_aa: CASSPWDSLQPQHF

clone_size: .
v_call: TRBV13
j_call: TRBJ2-7
d_call: .
cdr3_nt: TGTGCCAGCAGCCTTGCCAACGAGGAGAACTACGAGCAGTACTTC
cdr3_aa: CASSLANEENYEQYF

clone_size: .
v_call: TRBV5-1
j_call: TRBJ2-7
d_call: .
cdr3_nt: TGCGCCAGCAGCTTGCGGGGATCCTACGAGCAGTACTTC
cdr3_aa: CASSLRGSYEQYF

clone_size: .
v_call: TRBV7-2
j_call: TRBJ2-3
d_call: TRBD1
cdr3_nt: TGTGCCAGCAGCTCAACCAGGGGGCTGGGCACAGATACGCAGTATTTT
cdr3_aa: CASSSTRGLGTDTQYF

clone_size: .
v_call: TRBV18
j_call: TRBJ2-1
d_call: TRBD2
cdr3_nt: TGTGCCAGCTCACACACTAGCGGGGCCTACAATGAGCAGTTCTTC
cdr3_aa: CASSHTSGAYNEQFF

clone_size: .
v_call: TRBV19
j_call: TRBJ2-7
d_call: TRBD1
cdr3_nt: TGTGCCAGTAGTCCAAAAGGACAGGGCTCCTACGAGCAGTACTTC
cdr3_aa: CASSPKGQGSYEQYF

clone_size: once
v_call: TRBV7-6
j_call: TRBJ2-5
d_call: TRBD2
cdr3_nt: TGTGCCAGCAGCCCTGTAGCGGGAGGAAAAGAGACCCAGTACTTC
cdr3_aa: CASSPVAGGKETQYF

clone_size: .
v_call: TRBV27
j_call: TRBJ2-7
d_call: .
cdr3_nt: TGTGCCAGCAGCCCGGGACATCAGAGCTCCTACGAGCAGTACTTC
cdr3_aa: CASSPGHQSSYEQYF

clone_size: few
v_call: TRBV5-1
j_call: TRBJ2-7
d_call: TRBD1
cdr3_nt: TGTGCCAGCAGCCAAGGGACAGGGGGCTGGGAGCAGTACTTC
cdr3_aa: CASSQGTGGWEQYF

clone_size: .
v_call: TRBV19
j_call: TRBJ2-7
d_call: .
cdr3_nt: TGTGCCAGTAGTATTACAGGTGTGGGCCACGAGCAGTACTTC
cdr3_aa: CASSITGVGHEQYF

clone_size: .
v_call: TRBV18
j_call: TRBJ1-6
d_call: TRBD1
cdr3_nt: TGTGCCAGCTCACCAGACAGGGGCTCACCCCTCCACTTT
cdr3_aa: CASSPDRGSPLHF

clone_size: .
v_call: TRBV7-9
j_call: TRBJ2-7
d_call: .
cdr3_nt: TGTGCCAGCAGCTCCCCCGTAGGACAGAGCTCCTACGAGCAGTACTTC
cdr3_aa: CASSSPVGQSSYEQYF

clone_size: once
v_call: TRBV2
j_call: TRBJ1-3
d_call: TRBD1
cdr3_nt: TGTGCCACCTCGGACAGGGTTTTTGGAAACACCATATATTTT
cdr3_aa: CATSDRVFGNTIYF

clone_size: .
v_call: TRBV6-5
j_call: TRBJ1-3
d_call: TRBD1
cdr3_nt: TGTGCCAGCAGTCGACAGGGGTCTGGAAACACCATATATTTT
cdr3_aa: CASSRQGSGNTIYF

clone_size: .
v_call: TRBV7-9
j_call: TRBJ1-5
d_call: .
cdr3_nt: TGTGCCAGCAGCTTAGAATCCGGGTACAATCAGCCCCAGCATTTT
cdr3_aa: CASSLESGYNQPQHF

clone_size: .
v_call: TRBV18
j_call: TRBJ1-4
d_call: .
cdr3_nt: TGTGCCAGCTCACCTGGAGCAACTAATGAAAAACTGTTTTTT
cdr3_aa: CASSPGATNEKLFF

clone_size: few
v_call: TRBV28
j_call: TRBJ2-7
d_call: TRBD2
cdr3_nt: TGTGCTAGCGGGAGGGTGTACGAGCAGTACTTC
cdr3_aa: CASGRVYEQYF

clone_size: .
v_call: TRBV7-6
j_call: TRBJ1-1
d_call: TRBD1
cdr3_nt: TGTGCCAGCAGCACCTCAGGGGGCTCTGGGAACACTGAAGCTTTCTTT
cdr3_aa: CASSTSGGSGNTEAFF

clone_size: .
v_call: TRBV27
j_call: TRBJ1-2
d_call: .
cdr3_nt: TGTGCCAGCGGCAGAATCCAGATAACTAACTATGGCTACACCTTC
cdr3_aa: CASGRIQITNYGYTF

clone_size: .
v_call: TRBV6-5
j_call: TRBJ1-2
d_call: TRBD1
cdr3_nt: TGTGCCAGCAGTGAACGACAGGGACTTTATGGCTACACCTTC
cdr3_aa: CASSERQGLYGYTF

clone_size: .
v_call: TRBV27
j_call: TRBJ1-1
d_call: .
cdr3_nt: TGTGCCAGCAGTTTGTGGCCAAACACTGAAGCTTTCTTT
cdr3_aa: CASSLWPNTEAFF

clone_size: .
v_call: TRBV5-7
j_call: TRBJ1-4
d_call: .
cdr3_nt: TGTGCCAGCAGCCCCGCCCGGGGAGCCGTTATTAATGAAAAACTGTTTTTT
cdr3_aa: CASSPARGAVINEKLFF

clone_size: .
v_call: TRBV6-5
j_call: TRBJ2-5
d_call: TRBD1
cdr3_nt: TGTGCCAGCAGAGTACATCCAGGGGGCGATGAGACCCAGTACTTC
cdr3_aa: CASRVHPGGDETQYF

clone_size: .
v_call: TRBV6-5
j_call: TRBJ1-4
d_call: .
cdr3_nt: TGTGCCAGCAGTGTTGCAGGGGTTAATGAAAAACTGTTTTTT
cdr3_aa: CASSVAGVNEKLFF

clone_size: once
v_call: TRBV6-5
j_call: TRBJ2-3
d_call: TRBD1
cdr3_nt: TGTGCCAGCAGATTACAGGGGGCCACAGATACGCAGTATTTT
cdr3_aa: CASRLQGATDTQYF

clone_size: .
v_call: TRBV11-2
j_call: TRBJ2-3
d_call: TRBD2
cdr3_nt: TGTGCCAGCAGCCCTAGCGGGATGAGGACAGATACGCAGTATTTT
cdr3_aa: CASSPSGMRTDTQYF

clone_size: .
v_call: TRBV10-3
j_call: TRBJ1-1
d_call: .
cdr3_nt: TGTGCCGTCGGGAGAGAGGGGAACACTGAAGCTTTCTTT
cdr3_aa: CAVGREGNTEAFF

clone_size: .
v_call: TRBV7-6
j_call: TRBJ2-2
d_call: .
cdr3_nt: TGTGCCAGCAGCAACAGGGGGGAGCTGTTTTTT
cdr3_aa: CASSNRGELFF

clone_size: few
v_call: TRBV28
j_call: TRBJ2-7
d_call: TRBD2
cdr3_nt: TGTGCCAGCAGTTTCGTTAGCGGGAGCTCCTACGAGCAGTACTTC
cdr3_aa: CASSFVSGSSYEQYF

clone_size: .
v_call: TRBV7-8
j_call: TRBJ2-7
d_call: .
cdr3_nt: TGTGCCAGCAGCTTATGGAGCAGCTCCTACGAGCAGTACTTC
cdr3_aa: CASSLWSSSYEQYF

clone_size: .
v_call: TRBV7-2
j_call: TRBJ2-1
d_call: .
cdr3_nt: TGTGCCAGCAGCTTAGCGAGTGAGCAGTTCTTC
cdr3_aa: CASSLASEQFF

clone_size: .
v_call: TRBV15
j_call: TRBJ2-5
d_call: .
cdr3_nt: TGTGCCACCAGCAGAGATCAGGGGCAAGAGACCCAGTACTTC
cdr3_aa: CATSRDQGQETQYF

clone_size: .
v_call: TRBV5-1
j_call: TRBJ1-4
d_call: .
cdr3_nt: TGCGCCAGCAGCGCCGGACAGTCTAATGAAAAACTGTTTTTT
cdr3_aa: CASSAGQSNEKLFF

clone_size: .
v_call: TRBV18
j_call: TRBJ2-7
d_call: .
cdr3_nt: TGTGCCAGCTCACCCGGAGCCACAGGGATCTACGAGCAGTACTTC
cdr3_aa: CASSPGATGIYEQYF

clone_size: .
v_call: TRBV7-3
j_call: TRBJ1-4
d_call: .
cdr3_nt: TGTGCCAGCAGCTTAACGGGCGGGTATAATGAAAAACTGTTTTTT
cdr3_aa: CASSLTGGYNEKLFF

clone_size: once
v_call: TRBV4-1
j_call: TRBJ1-1
d_call: .
cdr3_nt: TGCGCCAGCAGCCAAGACCCCGACAAGACCAGGGGAGCTTTCTTT
cdr3_aa: CASSQDPDKTRGAFF